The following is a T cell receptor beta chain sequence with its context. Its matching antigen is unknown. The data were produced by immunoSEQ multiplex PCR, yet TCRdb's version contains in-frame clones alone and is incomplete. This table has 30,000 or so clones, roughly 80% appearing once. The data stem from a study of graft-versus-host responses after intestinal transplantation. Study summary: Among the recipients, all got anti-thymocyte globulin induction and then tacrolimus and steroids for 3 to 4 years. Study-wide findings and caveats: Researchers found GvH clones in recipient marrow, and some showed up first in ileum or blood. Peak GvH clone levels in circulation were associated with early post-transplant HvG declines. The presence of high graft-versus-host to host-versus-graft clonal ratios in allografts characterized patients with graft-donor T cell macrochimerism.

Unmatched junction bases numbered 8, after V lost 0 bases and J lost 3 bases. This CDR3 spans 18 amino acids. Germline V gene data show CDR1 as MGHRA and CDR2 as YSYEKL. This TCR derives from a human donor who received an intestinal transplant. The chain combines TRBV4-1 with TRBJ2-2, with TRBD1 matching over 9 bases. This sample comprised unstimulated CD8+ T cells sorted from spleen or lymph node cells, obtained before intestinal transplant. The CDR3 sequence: CASSQEVNRGLYTGELFF. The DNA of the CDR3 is TGCGCCAGCAGCCAAGAGGTGAACAGGGGGCTTTACACCGGGGAGCTGTTTTTT.